The 18 T cell receptor beta chains in this list originate from one sample, sequenced in a study of cytomegalovirus exposure and HLA in healthy donors. The PCR used 60 Vbeta and 13 Jbeta primers. Assay: immunoSEQ multiplex PCR; the TCRdb copy retains only in-frame clones and omits some. The sample records 110,000 to 150,000 clones, 70% to 90% being singletons. Sequencing was performed on PBMCs. These receptors were obtained from a woman in her thirties or forties in good health and CMV-seropositive.

The chain has TRBV6-6 and TRBJ1-2, with a weak D call TRBD1 (5 bases). The germline V gene encodes CDR1 MNHNY and CDR2 SVGAGI (reference sequence). The CDR3 runs 12 residues. Deletions cut 0 bases from V and 6 bases from J, with 5 bases between. The CDR3 sequence: CASSYSGDGYTF. CDR3 nucleotide sequence: TGTGCCAGCAGTTACTCAGGGGATGGCTACACCTTC.

This chain uses TRBV4-2 with TRBJ2-1; TRBD2 matches at 10 bases. This CDR3 is built from 15 residues. The junction had 4 bases not matched to a gene; V was cut back by 4 bases and J by 4 bases. Germline assignment: CDR1 LGHNA and CDR2 YNFKEQ. The CDR3: CASSPKLAGYNEQFF. DNA of the CDR3: TGTGCCAGCAGCCCTAAACTAGCGGGGTACAATGAGCAGTTCTTC.

This clone was seen a single time. Here the CDR3 DNA reads TGTGCCAGCAGTTTAGTACAGACTAATTCACCCCTCCACTTT. This encodes CASSLVQTNSPLHF. The rearrangement uses TRBV27 and TRBJ1-6; no firm D call. V dropped 2 bases and J dropped 6 bases, with 8 bases sitting between them. CDR1 and CDR2 from the germline V gene are MNHEY and SMNVEV (reference sequence). The CDR3 spans 14 residues.

The chain is built from TRBV27 and TRBJ1-2; D remains ambiguous. Looked up from germline, CDR1 is MNHEY and CDR2 is SMNVEV (reference sequence). Trimming took 6 bases from V and 7 from J, leaving 15 bases between them. This CDR3 is built from 13 residues. The CDR3 here is CASSLSSVGGYTF. The CDR3 coding sequence is TGTGCCAGCAGCCTATCCAGCGTTGGTGGCTACACCTTC.

This clone was counted once. The junction shows a germline mismatch at one end, possibly a read error. The rearrangement uses TRBV10-3 and TRBJ2-7, with TRBD1 as a possible D gene (5 bases). The CDR3 consists of 12 residues. Germline CDR1 and CDR2: ENHRY and SYGVKD. In DNA form, the CDR3 reads TGTGCCATCAATGAGTTAGGGGTTGAGCAGTACTTC. This gives the protein CAINELGVEQYF.

V is TRBV7-6 and J is TRBJ1-5; tentative D call: TRBD1 (5 bases). Trimming took off 5 bases at V and 4 bases at J, with 12 bases between the two ends. The CDR3 is 14 residues long. Germline V gene lookup returns CDR1 SGHVS and CDR2 FNYEAQ. In DNA, the CDR3 is TGTGCCAGCAGCCAACCGGGGGGGAATCAGCCCCAGCATTTT. Translating gives CASSQPGGNQPQHF.

The V gene is TRBV5-6, the J gene TRBJ2-7; no definite D call. V lost 0 bases to trimming and J lost 1 base, with 8 bases between them. This CDR3 has 14 amino acids. Germline CDR1 is SGHDT and CDR2 is YYEEEE. DNA for the CDR3: TGTGCCAGCAGCTTGGGGGCAACTTCCTACGAGCAGTACTTC. This sequence encodes CASSLGATSYEQYF. The full variable domain, with the rest looked up from reference TRBV5-6 and TRBJ2-7, is DAGVTQSPTHLIKTRGQQVTLRCSPKSGHDTVSWYQQALGQGPQFIFQYYEEEERQRGNFPDRFSGHQFPNYSSELNVNALLLGDSALYLCASSLGATSYEQYFGPGTRLTVT.

The chain carries TRBV7-2 and TRBJ2-7; D may be TRBD2 (7 bases). CDR1 and CDR2 from the germline V gene are SGHTA and FQGNSA. CDR3 length: 15 amino acids. Trimming stripped 4 bases from V and 5 bases from J, with 18 bases between. The CDR3 bases are TGTGCCAGCAGCTCCGGGACCGGGGGGCAGAACGAGCAGTACTTC. Translated, it gives CASSSGTGGQNEQYF.

This clone appeared once. V and J are TRBV29-1 and TRBJ2-2, with 10 nucleotides matching TRBD1. V lost 6 bases, J lost 7 bases, and 5 bases stayed unmatched. The CDR3 sequence is 13 residues long. Germline CDR1 is SQVTM and CDR2 is ANQGSEA. The CDR3 DNA sequence: TGCAGCGTCTTGACAGGGGGCATCGGGGAGCTGTTTTTT. This translates into CSVLTGGIGELFF.

In its sample, this clone was seen once. The genes are TRBV2 and TRBJ2-5, with TRBD2 matching 8 bases. V dropped 3 bases and J dropped 5; count of bases not matched to a gene: 11. The CDR3 has 16 residues. Germline V gene sequence: CDR1 SNHLY, CDR2 FYNNEI. In DNA form, the CDR3 reads TGTGCCAGCAGTGACGGGCCCCGAGCGGGAGCGGAGACCCAGTACTTC. Amino acid sequence: CASSDGPRAGAETQYF.

The chain has TRBV28 and TRBJ2-2; D remains unclear. Trimming took 3 bases from V and 0 from J, leaving 2 bases between them. The CDR3 covers 13 residues. CDR1 and CDR2 from the germline V gene are MDHEN and SYDVKM. This chain's CDR3 is CASSFANTGELFF. The CDR3 region has the DNA TGTGCCAGCAGTTTCGCGAACACCGGGGAGCTGTTTTTT.

This clone was found a few times. The rearrangement uses TRBV18 and TRBJ1-1; 8 positions agree with TRBD1. The germline V gene encodes CDR1 KGHSH and CDR2 LQKENI. There are 16 residues in the CDR3. The trim removed 1 base at V and 8 bases at J, leaving 12 bases unmatched. This chain's CDR3 is CASSPQGRGRQSEAFF. The CDR3 bases are TGTGCCAGCTCACCACAGGGCAGGGGGCGTCAGTCGGAAGCTTTCTTT.

The V call is TRBV5-4, the J call TRBJ1-4; D might be TRBD1 (6 bases). V shed 4 bases and J shed 6 bases, with 16 bases lying between them. The germline gives CDR1 SGHNT, CDR2 YYREEE (reference sequence). The CDR3 extends over 15 amino acids. The CDR3 DNA follows: TGTGCCAGCAGCCTGGGGGGACAAGCCTATGAAAAACTGTTTTTT. This codes for CASSLGGQAYEKLFF.

This chain joins TRBV7-2 and TRBJ1-6; D is possibly TRBD1 (5 bases). The germline V and J ends were trimmed by 5 bases and 6 bases, with 14 bases remaining between them. In germline, CDR1 is SGHTA, CDR2 FQGNSA. The CDR3 length is 15 residues. In DNA form, the CDR3 reads TGTGCCAGCAGCCCCAGGGCGGGGGGTAATTCACCCCTCCACTTT. It translates to CASSPRAGGNSPLHF. The variable domain in full, completed from reference TRBV7-2 and TRBJ1-6, reads GAGVSQSPSNKVTEKGKDVELRCDPISGHTALYWYRQSLGQGLEFLIYFQGNSAPDKSGLPSDRFSAERTGGSVSTLTIQRTQQEDSAVYLCASSPRAGGNSPLHFGNGTRLTVT.

This sequence joins TRBV9 and TRBJ1-6, with TRBD1 matching over 10 bases. Germline CDR1 and CDR2: SGDLS and YYNGEE. CDR3 size: 15 residues. The V segment lost 4 bases and the J segment 9 bases; nucleotides outside the gene matches: 7. In DNA form, the CDR3 reads TGTGCCAGCAGCCAAAGGACAGGGGGTGGTTCACCCCTCCACTTT. This codes for CASSQRTGGGSPLHF. Using reference TRBV9 and TRBJ1-6 for the parts outside the CDR3, the full variable domain is DSGVTQTPKHLITATGQRVTLRCSPRSGDLSVYWYQQSLDQGLQFLIQYYNGEERAKGNILERFSAQQFPDLHSELNLSSLELGDSALYFCASSQRTGGGSPLHFGNGTRLTVT.

This clone was found once. The rearrangement uses TRBV19 and TRBJ1-2; 8 bases map to TRBD1. The CDR3 is made up of 16 amino acids. The germline V gene encodes CDR1 LNHDA and CDR2 SQIVND (reference sequence). Trimming took 7 bases from V and 7 from J; bases not matched to a gene: 17. CDR3 region: CASTPTWDRRATGYTF. In DNA, the CDR3 is TGTGCCAGTACCCCTACTTGGGACAGGCGGGCAACTGGCTACACCTTC.

The chain is built from TRBV15 and TRBJ2-5; tentatively, D is TRBD2 (6 bases). Trimming left V 5 bases short and J 5 bases short, with 9 bases between. Germline V gives CDR1 LNHNV, CDR2 YYDKDF (reference sequence). The CDR3 is 12 residues long. The CDR3 is CATSFGGETQYF. CDR3 sequence (DNA): TGTGCCACCAGCTTCGGGGGTGAGACCCAGTACTTC.

CDR3 loop: CASSLGTGRNQPQHF. The CDR3 DNA reads TGTGCCAGCAGCTTGGGGACAGGGCGCAATCAGCCCCAGCATTTT. This chain links TRBV11-2 with TRBJ1-5; the match to TRBD1 covers 9 bases. The CDR3 spans 15 residues. V shed 3 bases, J shed 2 bases, and the junction held 2 bases outside the gene matches. Germline assignment: CDR1 SGHAT and CDR2 FQNNGV.